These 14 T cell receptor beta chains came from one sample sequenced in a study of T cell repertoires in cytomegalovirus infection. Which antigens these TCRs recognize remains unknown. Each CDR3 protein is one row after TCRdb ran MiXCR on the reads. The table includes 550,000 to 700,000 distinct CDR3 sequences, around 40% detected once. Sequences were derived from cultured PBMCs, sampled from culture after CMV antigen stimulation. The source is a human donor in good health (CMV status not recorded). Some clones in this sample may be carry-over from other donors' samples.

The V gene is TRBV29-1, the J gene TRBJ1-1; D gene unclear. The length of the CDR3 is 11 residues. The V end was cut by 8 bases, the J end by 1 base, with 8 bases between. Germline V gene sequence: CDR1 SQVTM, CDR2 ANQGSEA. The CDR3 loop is CSTWTNTEAFF. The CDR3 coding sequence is TGCAGCACTTGGACGAACACTGAAGCTTTCTTT.

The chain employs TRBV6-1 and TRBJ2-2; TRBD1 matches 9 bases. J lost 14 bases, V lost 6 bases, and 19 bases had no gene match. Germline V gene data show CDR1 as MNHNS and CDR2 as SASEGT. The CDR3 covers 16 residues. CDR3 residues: CASRILPGQGEGLLFF. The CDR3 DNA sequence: TGTGCCAGCAGAATTCTTCCGGGACAGGGAGAAGGGCTACTGTTTTTT.

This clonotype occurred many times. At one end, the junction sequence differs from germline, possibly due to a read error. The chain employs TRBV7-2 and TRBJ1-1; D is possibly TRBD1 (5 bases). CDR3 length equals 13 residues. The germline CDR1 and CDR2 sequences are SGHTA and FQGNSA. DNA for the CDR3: TGTGCCAGCAGCTTAGCCAGGGCCACCGAAACCCTTTTT. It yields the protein CASSLARATETLF.

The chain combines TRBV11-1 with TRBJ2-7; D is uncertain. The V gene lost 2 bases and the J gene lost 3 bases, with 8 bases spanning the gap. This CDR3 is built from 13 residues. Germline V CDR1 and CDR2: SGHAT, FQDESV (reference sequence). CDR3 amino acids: CASSLQLYYEQYF. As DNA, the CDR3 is TGTGCCAGCAGCTTACAGCTCTACTACGAGCAGTACTTC.

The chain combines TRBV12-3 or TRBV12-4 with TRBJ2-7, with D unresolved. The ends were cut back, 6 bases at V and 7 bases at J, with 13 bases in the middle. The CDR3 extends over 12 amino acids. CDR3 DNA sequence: TGTGCCAGCAGCGACCAGTATGGTGAGCAGTACTTC. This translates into CASSDQYGEQYF.

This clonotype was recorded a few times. CDR3 DNA sequence: TGTGCCAGCAGCTTAGTTCGGGGACGAAACTACGAGCAGTACTTC. Its protein product is CASSLVRGRNYEQYF. This chain joins TRBV7-6 and TRBJ2-7; either TRBD1 or TRBD2 may fit D (5 bases each). The CDR3 runs to 15 residues. V lost 1 base to trimming and J lost 3 bases, with 13 bases between them. CDR1 and CDR2 (germline): SGHVS, FNYEAQ.

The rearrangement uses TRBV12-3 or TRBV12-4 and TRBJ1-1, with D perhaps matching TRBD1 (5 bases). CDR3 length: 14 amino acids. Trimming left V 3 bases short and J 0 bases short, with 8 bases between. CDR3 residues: CASSLFRVNTEAFF. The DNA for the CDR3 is TGTGCCAGCAGTTTGTTCAGGGTGAACACTGAAGCTTTCTTT.

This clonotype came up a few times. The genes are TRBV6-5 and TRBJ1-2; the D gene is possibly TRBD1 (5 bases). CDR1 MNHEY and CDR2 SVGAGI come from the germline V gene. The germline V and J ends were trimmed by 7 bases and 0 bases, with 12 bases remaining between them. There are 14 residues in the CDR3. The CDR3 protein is CASNRDPANYGYTF. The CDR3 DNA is TGTGCCAGCAATAGGGACCCAGCTAACTATGGCTACACCTTC.

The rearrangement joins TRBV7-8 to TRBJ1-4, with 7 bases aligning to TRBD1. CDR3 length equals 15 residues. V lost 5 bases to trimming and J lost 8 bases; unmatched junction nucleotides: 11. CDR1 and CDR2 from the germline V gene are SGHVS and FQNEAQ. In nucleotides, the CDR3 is TGTGCCAGCAGCCCCGGGACAGCCAACGGAGAAAAACTGTTTTTT. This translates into CASSPGTANGEKLFF.

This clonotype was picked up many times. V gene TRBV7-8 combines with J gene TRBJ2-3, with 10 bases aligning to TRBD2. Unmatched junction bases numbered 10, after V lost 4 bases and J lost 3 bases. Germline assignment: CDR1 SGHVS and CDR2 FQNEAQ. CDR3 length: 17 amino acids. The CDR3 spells CASSSLAGEGRTDTQYF. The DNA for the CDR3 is TGTGCCAGCAGCTCCCTAGCGGGGGAGGGGAGAACAGATACGCAGTATTTT.

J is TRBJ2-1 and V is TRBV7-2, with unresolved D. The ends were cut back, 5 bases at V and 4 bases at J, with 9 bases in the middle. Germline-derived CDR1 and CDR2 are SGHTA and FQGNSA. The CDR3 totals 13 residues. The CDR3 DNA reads TGTGCCAGCAGCCCCGATACTTACAATGAGCAGTTCTTC. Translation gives CASSPDTYNEQFF.

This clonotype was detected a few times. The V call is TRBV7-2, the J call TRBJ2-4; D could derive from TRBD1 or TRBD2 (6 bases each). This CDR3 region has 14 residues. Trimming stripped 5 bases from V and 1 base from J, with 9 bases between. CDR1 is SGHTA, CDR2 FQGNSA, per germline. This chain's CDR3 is CASSPGAAKNIQYF. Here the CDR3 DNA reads TGTGCCAGCAGCCCGGGGGCGGCCAAAAACATTCAGTACTTC. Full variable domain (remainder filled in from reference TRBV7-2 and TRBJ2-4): GAGVSQSPSNKVTEKGKDVELRCDPISGHTALYWYRQSLGQGLEFLIYFQGNSAPDKSGLPSDRFSAERTGGSVSTLTIQRTQQEDSAVYLCASSPGAAKNIQYFGAGTRLSVL.

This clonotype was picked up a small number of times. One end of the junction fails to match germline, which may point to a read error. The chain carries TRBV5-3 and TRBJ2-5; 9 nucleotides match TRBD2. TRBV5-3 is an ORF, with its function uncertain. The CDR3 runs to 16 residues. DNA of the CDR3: TGTGCCAGCAGCTTGGAGGCGGGAGGGCGGGGAGAGACCCAGTACTTC. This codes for CASSLEAGGRGETQYF.

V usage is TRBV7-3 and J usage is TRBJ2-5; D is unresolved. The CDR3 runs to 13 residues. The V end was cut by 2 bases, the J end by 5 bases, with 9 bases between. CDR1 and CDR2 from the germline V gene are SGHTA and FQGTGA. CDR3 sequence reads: CASSLVAAETQYF. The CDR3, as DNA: TGTGCCAGCAGCTTAGTGGCGGCGGAGACCCAGTACTTC.